The text below deals with one T cell receptor (beta chain). Its antigen specificity is not known. No much larger clone is present one base from it, and per-base qualities are unavailable. This specimen belongs to a study of shared clonotypes between healthy human individuals (TCRdb year 2020). With regard to the full study: A couple of women and three men aged 18 to 49 years were included in the cohort. Blood TCR repertoires of a handful of healthy adults were deeply sequenced to estimate repertoire size and the extent of clonotype sharing between individuals. Different laboratories and diverse techniques were used to prepare libraries and sequence TCR repertoires, to increase sequencing depth and limit assay-specific biases. For each donor, three plates each were used for CD4 naive and CD4 memory, two plates were used for CD8 naive, and one plate was used for CD8 memory. Each donor's leukapheresis produced roughly between roughly 0.9 and 9 billion PBMCs. Here is what the overall study found, with its caveats: Incomplete sequencing was indicated by rarefaction of sorted-subset datasets, despite the large sequencing depth. Only blood was sampled, and tissue TCR repertoires likely differ from those in blood. Compared with non-shared clonotypes, the clonotypes found in all four sorted-subset donors had higher generation probabilities. Based on pairwise subsampling, the degree of clonotype sharing among donors was expected to be affected by sequencing depth. The small number of donors limited the genetic and exposure-history diversity represented. Larger estimated clonotype richness was generally found for naive subsets than for memory subsets. Sharing across several donors was observed for around 5% of naive CD4, 3.5% of naive CD8, roughly 2.4% of memory CD4, and roughly 0.43% of memory CD8 clonotypes.

Using the deep immunoSEQ assay, multiplex PCR amplified TCR CDR3 regions from genomic DNA. Genomic DNA extracted from each cell subset was distributed evenly over all wells of several immunoSEQ 96-well plates, and each plate served as one replicate. Each replicate PCR for sorted subsets received around 200 ng genomic DNA, equal to about 30,000 T cell genomes. The purified libraries were quantified using a Qubit 3.0 fluorometer, sized with a Bioanalyzer 2100, and then quantified again using the KAPA Library Quantification kit. A separate single-read 150-cycle Illumina NextSeq 550 flow cell was used to sequence each immunoSEQ 96-well plate. Per the source publication's procedure: Because the immunoSEQ output included only junctional sequences and no quality scores, the filtering could not be the same as the filtering used for full-length reads. Sequences were annotated with PyIR, a Python wrapper for IgBLAST v1.9, and V/J genes and CDR3 were assigned using IMGT germline references. Reads were removed for weak V/J assignments (E-value above 1e-6), missing CDR3, stop codons, out-of-frame junctions, or ambiguous translated residues. V3J clonotypes were defined as sequences sharing the same inferred V gene, J gene, and CDR3 amino acid sequence. Percentage overlap between repertoires was calculated by dividing the number of shared unique clonotypes by the size of the smaller repertoire. Richness of each repertoire was evaluated using RTK rarefaction, the Chao1 estimator, and Recon v2.1 estimates of unobserved clonotypes. OLGA was used to compute generation probabilities for all TCRbeta clonotypes that the gDNA method yielded from a few donors. TCRdb obtained this table from immuneACCESS and retained in-frame rearrangements with V and J assigned. These tables miss some clones; where compared with another copy, unresolved V genes account for less than half of the shortfall, and the remainder is unexplained. V, J and clone size are taken as reported in that table, and D and trimming were inferred from the DNA itself. Counted in this sample were roughly 2.6 million clones; about 92% of them appeared once. The ten most abundant clones make up over 0.12% of the sample.

The germline V gene sets CDR1 to MDHEN and CDR2 to SYDVKM. Including the terminal cysteine and phenylalanine, the CDR3 comprises 17 residues. The sequence is cut down to CDR3 DNA, 51 bases in frame from base 1. After removal of 7 bases from V and 0 bases from J, the junction retains 12 bases not matched to a gene. The donors were healthy, HIV-negative adults with no recently reported acute infections or vaccinations. Only Caucasian adults living in Nashville, Tennessee, USA were represented among the donors. CD4+ T cells were enriched by magnetic negative selection; naive cells were then positively selected on CD45RA, and the negative fraction formed the memory subset. Blood was collected by leukapheresis, and PBMCs were isolated by Ficoll-Histopaque density gradient centrifugation and then cryopreserved in liquid nitrogen vapor phase. Analytical flow cytometry was used to check the purity and quantity of every magnetically sorted T cell population. Each sorted fraction had its genomic DNA isolated and then quantified by UV absorbance on a Nanodrop 2000c.

The sample taken for sequencing was naive CD4+ T cells sorted from blood. According to the study, the label for this sample's cell subset or site signals: CD45RA+ positively selected. The TCR sequence derives from a man aged 18 to 30 in good health. The sequence links TRBV28 to TRBJ1-1, with TRBD1 matching 9 junction bases. The DNA reads as follows: TGTGCCAGCAATAAAAGCGGGACAGGGACCATGAACACTGAAGCTTTCTTT. The translation is CASNKSGTGTMNTEAFF.